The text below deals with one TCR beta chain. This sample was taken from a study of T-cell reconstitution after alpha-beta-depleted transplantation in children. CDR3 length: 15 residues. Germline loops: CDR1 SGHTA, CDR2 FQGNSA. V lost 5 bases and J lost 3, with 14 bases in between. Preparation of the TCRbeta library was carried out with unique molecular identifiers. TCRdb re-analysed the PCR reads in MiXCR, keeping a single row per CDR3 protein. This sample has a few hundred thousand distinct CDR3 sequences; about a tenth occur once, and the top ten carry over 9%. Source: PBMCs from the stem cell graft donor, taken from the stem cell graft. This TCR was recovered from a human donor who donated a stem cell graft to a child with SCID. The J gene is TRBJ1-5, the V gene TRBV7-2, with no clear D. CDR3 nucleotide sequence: TGTGCCAGCAGCCCTGGAGTCTGGAACAATCAGCCCCAGCATTTT. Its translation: CASSPGVWNNQPQHF.